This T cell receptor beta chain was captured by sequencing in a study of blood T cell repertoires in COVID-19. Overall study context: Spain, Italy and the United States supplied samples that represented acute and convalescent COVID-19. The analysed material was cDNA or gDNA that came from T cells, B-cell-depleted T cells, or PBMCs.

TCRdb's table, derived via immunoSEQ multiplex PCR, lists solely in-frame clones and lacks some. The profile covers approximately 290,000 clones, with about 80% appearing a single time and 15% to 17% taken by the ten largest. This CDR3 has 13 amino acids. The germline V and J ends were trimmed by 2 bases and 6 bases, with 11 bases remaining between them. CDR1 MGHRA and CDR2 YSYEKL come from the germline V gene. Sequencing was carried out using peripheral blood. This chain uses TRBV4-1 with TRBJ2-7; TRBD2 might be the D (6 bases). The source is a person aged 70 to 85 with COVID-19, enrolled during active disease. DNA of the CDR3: TGCGCCAGCAGCCAAATCCGGGGGACCGAGCAGTACTTC. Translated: CASSQIRGTEQYF.